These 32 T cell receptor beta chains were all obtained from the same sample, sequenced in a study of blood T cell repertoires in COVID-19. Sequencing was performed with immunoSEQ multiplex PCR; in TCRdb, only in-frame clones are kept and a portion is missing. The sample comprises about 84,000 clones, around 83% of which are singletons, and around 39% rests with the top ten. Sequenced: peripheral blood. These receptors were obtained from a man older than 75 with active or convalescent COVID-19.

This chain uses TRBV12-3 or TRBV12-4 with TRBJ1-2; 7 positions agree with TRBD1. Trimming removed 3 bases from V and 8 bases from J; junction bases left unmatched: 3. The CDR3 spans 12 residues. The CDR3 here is CASSFTGAGYTF. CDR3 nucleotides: TGTGCCAGCAGTTTCACAGGGGCGGGCTACACCTTC.

The CDR3 protein is CASRTSGAYQETQYF. The CDR3 DNA reads as TGTGCCAGCCGGACTAGCGGGGCCTATCAAGAGACCCAGTACTTC. The chain combines TRBV19 with TRBJ2-5; 12 bases align to TRBD2. Germline V gives CDR1 LNHDA, CDR2 SQIVND (reference sequence). J gave up 2 bases and V 9 bases, and 7 bases lay outside the gene matches. CDR3 length: 15 residues.

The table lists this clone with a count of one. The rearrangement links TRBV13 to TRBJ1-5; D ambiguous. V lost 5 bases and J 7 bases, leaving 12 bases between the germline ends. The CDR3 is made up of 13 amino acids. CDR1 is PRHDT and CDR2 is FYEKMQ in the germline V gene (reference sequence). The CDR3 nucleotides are TGTGCCAGCAGCCAAAGAAATGGCCAGCCCCAGCATTTT. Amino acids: CASSQRNGQPQHF.

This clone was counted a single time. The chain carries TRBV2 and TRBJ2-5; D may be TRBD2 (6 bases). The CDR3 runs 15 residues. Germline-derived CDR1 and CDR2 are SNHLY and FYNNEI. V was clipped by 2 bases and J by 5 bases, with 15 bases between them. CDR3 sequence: CASSERGLSLETQYF. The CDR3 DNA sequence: TGTGCCAGCAGTGAAAGAGGACTATCCCTGGAGACCCAGTACTTC.

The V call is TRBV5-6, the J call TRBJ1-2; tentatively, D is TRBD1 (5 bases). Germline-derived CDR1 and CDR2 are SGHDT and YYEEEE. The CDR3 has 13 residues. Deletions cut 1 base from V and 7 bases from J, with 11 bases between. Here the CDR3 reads CASSLSRGGGYTF. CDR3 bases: TGTGCCAGCAGCTTGTCCCGCGGGGGTGGCTACACCTTC.

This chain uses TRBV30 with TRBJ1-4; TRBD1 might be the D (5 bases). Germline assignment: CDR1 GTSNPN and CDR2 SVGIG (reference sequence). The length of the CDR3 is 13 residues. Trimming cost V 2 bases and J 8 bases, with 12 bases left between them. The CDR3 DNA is TGTGCCTGGAGTCCCGGACATAAGGAAAAACTGTTTTTT. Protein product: CAWSPGHKEKLFF.

CDR3 in DNA: TGTGCCAGTAGTGTTTTTTGGACAGCGGACACTGAAGCTTTCTTT. The encoded protein is CASSVFWTADTEAFF. V is TRBV19 and J is TRBJ1-1, with a weak D call TRBD1 (6 bases). Germline V CDR1 and CDR2: LNHDA, SQIVND (reference sequence). Trimming removed 5 bases from V and 3 bases from J, with 16 bases in between. There are 15 residues in the CDR3. Full variable domain (rest looked up from reference TRBV19 and TRBJ1-1): DGGITQSPKYLFRKEGQNVTLSCEQNLNHDAMYWYRQDPGQGLRLIYYSQIVNDFQKGDIAEGYSVSREKKESFPLTVTSAQKNPTAFYLCASSVFWTADTEAFFGQGTRLTVV.

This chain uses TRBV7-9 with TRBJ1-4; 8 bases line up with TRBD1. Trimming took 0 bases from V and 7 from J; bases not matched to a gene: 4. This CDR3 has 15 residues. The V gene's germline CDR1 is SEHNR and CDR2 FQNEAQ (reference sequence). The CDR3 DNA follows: TGTGCCAGCAGCTTAGCCAGGCAGGGGGCTGAAAAACTGTTTTTT. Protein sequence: CASSLARQGAEKLFF.

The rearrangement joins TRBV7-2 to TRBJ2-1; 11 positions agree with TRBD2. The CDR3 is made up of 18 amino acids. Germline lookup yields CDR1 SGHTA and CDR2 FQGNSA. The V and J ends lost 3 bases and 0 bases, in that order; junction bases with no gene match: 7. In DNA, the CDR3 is TGTGCCAGCAGCTTGTCTAGCGGGAGGAGTGGCTCCTACAATGAGCAGTTCTTC. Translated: CASSLSSGRSGSYNEQFF.

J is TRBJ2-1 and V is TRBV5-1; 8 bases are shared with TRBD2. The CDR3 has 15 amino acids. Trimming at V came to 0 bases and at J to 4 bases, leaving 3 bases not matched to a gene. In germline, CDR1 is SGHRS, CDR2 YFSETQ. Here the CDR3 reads CASSLVSSGYNEQFF. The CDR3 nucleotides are TGCGCCAGCAGCTTGGTATCTAGCGGGTACAATGAGCAGTTCTTC.

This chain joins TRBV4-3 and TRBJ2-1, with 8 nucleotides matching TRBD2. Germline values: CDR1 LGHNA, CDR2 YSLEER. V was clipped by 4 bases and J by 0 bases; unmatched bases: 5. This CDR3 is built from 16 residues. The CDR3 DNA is TGCGCCAGCAGCCCCGTTGGGACTAGCTCCTACAATGAGCAGTTCTTC. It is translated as CASSPVGTSSYNEQFF.

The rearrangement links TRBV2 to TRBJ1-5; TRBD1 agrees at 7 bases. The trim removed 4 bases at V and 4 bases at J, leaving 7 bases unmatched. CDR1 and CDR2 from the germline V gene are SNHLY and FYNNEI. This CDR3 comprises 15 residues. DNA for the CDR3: TGTGCCAGCAGTGGACAGGGAACGGGGAATCAGCCCCAGCATTTT. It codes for CASSGQGTGNQPQHF.

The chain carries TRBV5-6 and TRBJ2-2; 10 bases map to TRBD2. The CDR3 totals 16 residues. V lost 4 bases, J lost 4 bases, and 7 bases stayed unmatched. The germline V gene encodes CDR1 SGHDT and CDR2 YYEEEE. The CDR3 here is CASSTTLAGTTGELFF. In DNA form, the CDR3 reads TGTGCCAGCAGCACAACACTAGCGGGAACCACCGGGGAGCTGTTTTTT.

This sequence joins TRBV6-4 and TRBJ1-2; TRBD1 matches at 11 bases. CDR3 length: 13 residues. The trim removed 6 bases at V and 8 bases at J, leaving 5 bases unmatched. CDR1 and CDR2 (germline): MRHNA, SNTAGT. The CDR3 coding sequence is TGTGCCAGCAGAGGACAGGGGGCTCAAGGCTACACCTTC. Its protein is CASRGQGAQGYTF.

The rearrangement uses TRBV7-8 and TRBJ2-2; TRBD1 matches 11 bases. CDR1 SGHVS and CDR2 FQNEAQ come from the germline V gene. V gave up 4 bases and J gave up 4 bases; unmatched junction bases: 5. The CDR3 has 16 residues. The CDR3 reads CASSSSDRGRTGELFF. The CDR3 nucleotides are TGTGCCAGCAGCTCCTCGGACAGGGGGCGCACCGGGGAGCTGTTTTTT.

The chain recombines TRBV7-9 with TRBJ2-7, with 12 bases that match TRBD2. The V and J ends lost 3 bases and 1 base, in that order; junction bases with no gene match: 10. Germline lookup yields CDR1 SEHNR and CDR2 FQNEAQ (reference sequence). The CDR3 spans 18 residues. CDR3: CASSLTGASGRGSYEQYF. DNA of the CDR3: TGTGCCAGCAGCTTGACAGGGGCTAGCGGGAGGGGTTCCTACGAGCAGTACTTC. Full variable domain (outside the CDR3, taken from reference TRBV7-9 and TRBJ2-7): DTGVSQNPRHKITKRGQNVTFRCDPISEHNRLYWYRQTLGQGPEFLTYFQNEAQLEKSRLLSDRFSAERPKGSFSTLEIQRTEQGDSAMYLCASSLTGASGRGSYEQYFGPGTRLTVT.

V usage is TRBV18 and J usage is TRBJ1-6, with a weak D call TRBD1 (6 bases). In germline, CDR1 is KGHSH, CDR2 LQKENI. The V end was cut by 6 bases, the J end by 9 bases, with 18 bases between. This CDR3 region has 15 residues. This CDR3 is CASSPDGGPGSPLHF. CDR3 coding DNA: TGTGCCAGCTCCCCGGATGGGGGCCCCGGTTCACCCCTCCACTTT.

CDR3 loop: CASSVPTGQTTNQPQHF. CDR3 coding DNA: TGTGCCAGTAGTGTTCCCACGGGACAGACAACCAATCAGCCCCAGCATTTT. The chain has TRBV19 and TRBJ1-5, with TRBD1 matching over 7 bases. This CDR3 has 17 residues. Germline-derived CDR1 and CDR2 are LNHDA and SQIVND (reference sequence). The ends lost 5 bases at V and 3 bases at J; junction bases unmatched: 13.

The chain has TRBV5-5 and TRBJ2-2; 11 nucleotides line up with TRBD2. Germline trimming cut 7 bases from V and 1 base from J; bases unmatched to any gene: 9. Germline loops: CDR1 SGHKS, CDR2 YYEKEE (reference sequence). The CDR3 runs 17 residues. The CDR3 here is CASWVGTSGGNTGELFF. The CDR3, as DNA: TGTGCCAGCTGGGTGGGGACTAGCGGAGGGAACACCGGGGAGCTGTTTTTT.

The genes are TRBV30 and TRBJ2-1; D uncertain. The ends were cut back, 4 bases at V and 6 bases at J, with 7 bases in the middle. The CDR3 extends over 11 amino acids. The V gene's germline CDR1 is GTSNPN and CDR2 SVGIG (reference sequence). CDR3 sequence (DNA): TGTGCCTGGATGAGTCGCAATGAGCAGTTCTTC. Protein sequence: CAWMSRNEQFF. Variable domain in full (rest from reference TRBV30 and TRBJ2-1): SQTIHQWPATLVQPVGSPLSLECTVEGTSNPNLYWYRQAAGRGLQLLFYSVGIGQISSEVPQNLSASRPQDRQFILSSKKLLLSDSGFYLCAWMSRNEQFFGPGTRLTVL.

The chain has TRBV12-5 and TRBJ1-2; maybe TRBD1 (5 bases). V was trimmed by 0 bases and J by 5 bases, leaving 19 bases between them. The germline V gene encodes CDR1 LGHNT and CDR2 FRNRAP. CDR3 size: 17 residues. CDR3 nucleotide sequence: TGTGCTAGTGGTTTGGTATACGAACCGGAGACAGTTTATGGCTACACCTTC. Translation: CASGLVYEPETVYGYTF.

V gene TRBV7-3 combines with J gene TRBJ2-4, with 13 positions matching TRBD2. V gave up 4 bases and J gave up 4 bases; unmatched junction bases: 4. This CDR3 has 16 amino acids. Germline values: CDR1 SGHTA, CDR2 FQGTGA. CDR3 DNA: TGTGCCAGCAGCTCCGGGACTAGCGGGGATAAAAACATTCAGTACTTC. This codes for CASSSGTSGDKNIQYF.

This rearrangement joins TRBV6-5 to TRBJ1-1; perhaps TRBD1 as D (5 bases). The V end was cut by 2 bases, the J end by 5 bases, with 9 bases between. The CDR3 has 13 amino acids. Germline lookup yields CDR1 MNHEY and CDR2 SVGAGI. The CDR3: CASSYPGGTEAFF. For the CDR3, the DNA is TGTGCCAGCAGTTACCCTGGGGGGACTGAAGCTTTCTTT.

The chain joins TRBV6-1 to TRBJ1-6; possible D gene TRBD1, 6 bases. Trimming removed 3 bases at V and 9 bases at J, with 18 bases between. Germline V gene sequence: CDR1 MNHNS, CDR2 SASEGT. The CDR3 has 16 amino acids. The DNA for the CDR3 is TGTGCCAGCAGTGACCCGGGGGGGCACGGCGGTTCACCCCTCCACTTT. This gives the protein CASSDPGGHGGSPLHF.

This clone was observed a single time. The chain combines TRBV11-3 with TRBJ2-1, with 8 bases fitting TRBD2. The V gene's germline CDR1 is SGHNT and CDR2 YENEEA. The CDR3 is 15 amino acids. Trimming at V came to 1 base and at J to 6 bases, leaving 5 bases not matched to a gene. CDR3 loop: CASSLVGLAGNEQFF. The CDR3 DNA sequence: TGTGCCAGCAGCTTAGTCGGCCTAGCGGGCAATGAGCAGTTCTTC.

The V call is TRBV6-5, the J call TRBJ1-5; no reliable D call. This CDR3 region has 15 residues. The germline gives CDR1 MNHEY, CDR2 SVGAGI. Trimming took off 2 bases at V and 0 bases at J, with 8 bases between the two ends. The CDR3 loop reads CASSYDGDSNQPQHF. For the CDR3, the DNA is TGTGCCAGCAGTTACGACGGAGATAGCAATCAGCCCCAGCATTTT.

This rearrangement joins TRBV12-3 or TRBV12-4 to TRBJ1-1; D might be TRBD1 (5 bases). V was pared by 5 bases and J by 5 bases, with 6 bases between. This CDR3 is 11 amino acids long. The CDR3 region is CASSPGTEAFF. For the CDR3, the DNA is TGTGCCAGCAGTCCAGGGACTGAAGCTTTCTTT.

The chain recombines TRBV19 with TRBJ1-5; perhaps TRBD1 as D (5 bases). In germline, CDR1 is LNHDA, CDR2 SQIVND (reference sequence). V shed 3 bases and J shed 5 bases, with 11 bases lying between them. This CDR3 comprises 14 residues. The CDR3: CASSIEGVDQPQHF. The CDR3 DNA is TGTGCCAGTAGTATTGAAGGGGTAGATCAGCCCCAGCATTTT.

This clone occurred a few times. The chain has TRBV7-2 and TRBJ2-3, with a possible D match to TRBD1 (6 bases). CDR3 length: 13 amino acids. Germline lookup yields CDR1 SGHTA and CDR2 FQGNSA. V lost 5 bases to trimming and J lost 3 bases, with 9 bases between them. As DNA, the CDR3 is TGTGCCAGCAGCGTACAGGGAACAGATACGCAGTATTTT. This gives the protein CASSVQGTDTQYF.

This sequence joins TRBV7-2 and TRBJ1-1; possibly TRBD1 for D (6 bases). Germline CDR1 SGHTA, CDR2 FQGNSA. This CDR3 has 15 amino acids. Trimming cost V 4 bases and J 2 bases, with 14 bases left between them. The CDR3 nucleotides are TGTGCCAGCAGCTCGTCTGGACAGTCTAACACTGAAGCTTTCTTT. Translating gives CASSSSGQSNTEAFF.

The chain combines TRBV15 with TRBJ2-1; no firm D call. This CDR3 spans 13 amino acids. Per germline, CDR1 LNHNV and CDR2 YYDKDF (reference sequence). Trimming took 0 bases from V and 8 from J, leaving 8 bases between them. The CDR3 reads CATSRELGHEQFF. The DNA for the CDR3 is TGTGCCACCAGCAGAGAGTTGGGCCATGAGCAGTTCTTC.

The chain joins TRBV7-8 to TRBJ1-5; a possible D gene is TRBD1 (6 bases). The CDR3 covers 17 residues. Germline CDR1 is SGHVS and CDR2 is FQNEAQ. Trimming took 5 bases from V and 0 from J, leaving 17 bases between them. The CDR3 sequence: CASSPSQGQYSNQPQHF. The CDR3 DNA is TGTGCCAGCAGCCCTAGTCAGGGGCAATATAGCAATCAGCCCCAGCATTTT.